This entry features one T cell receptor beta chain sequence. The specificity of this receptor is unknown. The input lacks base qualities; no much larger clone sits a single base away. This sample is part of a study of T cell responses to AZD1222 COVID-19 vaccine (dated by TCRdb to the early 2020s). Some background on the complete study: A total of 240 or so trial participants underwent TCR sequencing, of whom more than 200 had received two doses of AZD1222 and around 25 had received two doses of the MenACWY control vaccine. Trial participants were enrolled by age into subgroups of 18-55, 56-69 and 70-plus years, and roughly 150, 30 and 60 TCR-sequenced participants, respectively, were included in these subgroups.

This sample's time point label indicates: about 28 days (+/-7) after the second vaccine dose. AZD1222 recipients with second doses at about 4 weeks or about 12 weeks were pooled, because spike-specific TCR depth and breadth did not differ between schedules. Samples from vaccinated people were obtained from the UK trials COV001 and COV002, which included a single-blind randomized controlled phase 2/3 trial of AZD1222 (ChAdOx1 nCoV-19) in healthy adults. Trial participant PBMC samples were collected at day 0 and day 28 after the second dose for TCRbeta chain sequencing. The CDR3 regions of human TCRbeta chains were subjected to immunosequencing. The authors' pipeline ran thus. Repertoire TCRs were matched against a reference library of SARS-CoV-2-specific TCRs generated with the MIRA antigen-specificity platform. Breadth was defined as the fraction of unique TCRs that were SARS-CoV-2-associated, and depth was defined as the fraction of total T cells that were SARS-CoV-2-associated. Using the MIRA data, each spike-specific TCR was assigned both to the spike region to which the TCR was reactive and to a CD4 or CD8 class. Log10-transformed breadth and depth values were compared by one-way ANOVA with Sidak's multiple comparisons tests. Held by TCRdb, this immuneACCESS table contains in-frame sequences only and omits some clones. Under half of the omission traces to an unresolved V gene where checked; the cause of the rest is unknown. The V and J calls and the clone size are those of that table, but D and trimming were determined from the DNA. Counted in this sample were around 80,000 clones; 70% to 90% of them appeared once. The top ten constitute 8.5% to 12% of the sample.

Paper-wide results and their limitations: In the small 56-69-year group, the increase in depth fell short of significance, most likely because of low power. Spike-specific TCR breadth and depth rose significantly after two AZD1222 doses compared with day 0 and with MenACWY recipients. Participants were mostly white British, with more females than males. The authors suggested clonal diversity may have been underestimated. Nearly half of unique spike-specific TCRs reportedly recognized epitopes outside regions mutated in the B.1.351 and B.1.1.7 variants. Because no samples from the day 14 peak response were available, repertoires could be characterized only after the peak T cell response. Conclusions about previously exposed vaccinees are limited because only five or six AZD1222 recipients were SARS-CoV-2 seropositive at baseline. CD4 TCRs associated with the vaccine covered the entire spike protein, and the dominant responses were in regions 160-218 and 743-854.

From its cysteine to its phenylalanine, the CDR3 spans 15 amino acids. Only the CDR3 region is kept as DNA, spanning 45 bases read in frame from base 1. CDR1 and CDR2 are drawn from the germline V gene: KGHSH, LQKENI. A distance of 13 bases separates the germline ends of V and J, which lose 6 bases and 1 base respectively. The sequence came from an adult who received the AZD1222 COVID-19 vaccine. The chain couples TRBV18 to TRBJ1-3, and perhaps TRBD1 as D gene, on 6 matching bases. The material was peripheral blood, obtained 28 days after the second AZD1222 dose. The nucleotide sequence is TGTGCCAGCTCCCGAGGAGGGGGGTCTGGAAACACCATATATTTT. Its protein reads: CASSRGGGSGNTIYF.